These T cell receptor beta chains were read from a single sample in a study of blood T cells in healthy people across ages. TCRdb reanalysed the 5' RACE reads using MiXCR and keeps one entry per CDR3 protein. Seen here are roughly 1,500,000 distinct CDR3 sequences, roughly 32% observed once, and the top ten hold about 10%. The sample comprised blood. The receptors come from a woman younger than 45 in good health. Each CDR3 is given with its conserved first and last residue. Fields, in order: J gene, V gene, clone size, D gene, CDR3 DNA, CDR3 protein. A D gene is named only where the DNA matches it firmly. Part of the rows lack a size; the others show once, few, many or a class for expanded clones.

TRBJ2-5 TRBV20-1 - TRBD2 TGCAGTGCTAGGATCGGGACTAGCCCAGAGACCCAGTACTTC CSARIGTSPETQYF
TRBJ2-7 TRBV7-9 - - TGTGCCAGCAGCTTAGCAGGGGTACACGGCGAGCAGTACTTC CASSLAGVHGEQYF
TRBJ2-5 TRBV20-1 - TRBD1 TGCAGTGCTCCTGACGGGACAGGGGCCCAAGAGACCCAGTACTTC CSAPDGTGAQETQYF
TRBJ1-2 TRBV20-1 - - TGCAGTGCTAGAGATAGCCAGAGAGGCGGAAGCCTCTATGGCTACACCTTC CSARDSQRGGSLYGYTF
TRBJ1-1 TRBV6-6 few TRBD1 TGTGCCAGCAGTTACCCGGACAGGGTCGGGAACACTGAAGCTTTCTTT CASSYPDRVGNTEAFF
TRBJ1-1 TRBV5-6 few - TGTGCCAGCAGCTGGGATATGAACACTGAAGCTTTCTTT CASSWDMNTEAFF
TRBJ2-5 TRBV15 - - TGTGCCACCACAACTGAGGGCAGGAGGTCAGAGACCCAGTACTTC CATTTEGRRSETQYF
TRBJ1-6 TRBV5-1 - TRBD1 TGCGCCAGCAGCCTCGGACAGGGGGAATCACCCCTCCACTTT CASSLGQGESPLHF
TRBJ2-3 TRBV4-1 - TRBD2 TGCGCCGGCAGCCCCTACGGGGGGTGGGATACGCGGTATTTT CAGSPYGGWDTRYF
TRBJ2-2 TRBV4-1 - - TGCGCCAGCAGCCGGAGGGAGGGGGAGCTGTTTTTT CASSRREGELFF
TRBJ2-1 TRBV11-2 - TRBD2 TGTGCCAGCAGCTTAGAAAGGCCGGCGGGGGGGCTCAAAAACAATGAGCAGTTCTTC CASSLERPAGGLKNNEQFF
TRBJ2-5 TRBV6-1 few - TGTGCCAGCACCCTGTGGAGCGACCAAGAGACCCAGTACTTC CASTLWSDQETQYF
TRBJ2-1 TRBV5-6 few TRBD2 TGTGCCAGCAGCCCGCTCCGACTAGCATCTGAGCAGTTCTTC CASSPLRLASEQFF
TRBJ2-5 TRBV9 few - TGTGCCAGCAGCGTAGGAGTCTCCAAAGAGACCCAGTACTTC CASSVGVSKETQYF
TRBJ2-7 TRBV18 - TRBD1 TGTGCCAGCTCACGGACGGGACAGGGGTACGAGCAGTACTTC CASSRTGQGYEQYF